The rows below give T cell receptor beta chains drawn from one sample of a study of blood T cells in healthy people across ages. TCRdb analysed the 5' RACE reads with MiXCR anew, one entry per CDR3 protein. Among hundreds of thousands of distinct CDR3 sequences listed, about 30% were seen once. The sample taken for sequencing was blood. The source of these receptors is a woman over 75 in good health. Both conserved end residues are part of each CDR3. The D gene is left open where the match is weak. Clone size appears in some rows only: once, few, many, or a class for an expanded clone.

d_gene | j_gene | abundance | v_gene | CDR3aa | CDR3nt
- | TRBJ2-3 | many | TRBV6-2/TRBV6-3 | CASSYVRRDDTQYF | TGTGCCAGCAGTTACGTCAGGCGGGACGATACGCAGTATTTT
TRBD2 | TRBJ2-3 | few | TRBV2 | CASKRGIYTDTQYF | TGTGCCAGTAAGCGGGGAATCTACACAGATACGCAGTATTTT
- | TRBJ2-5 | many | TRBV7-2 | CASTKDNVMETQYF | TGTGCCAGCACAAAGGACAACGTGATGGAGACCCAGTACTTC
- | TRBJ2-2 | few | TRBV9 | CASSARPGTPLNTGELFF | TGTGCCAGCAGCGCGAGGCCCGGGACTCCCTTGAACACCGGGGAGCTGTTTTTT
- | TRBJ1-2 | many | TRBV6-2/TRBV6-3 | CASSLADNYGYTF | TGTGCCAGCAGCCTGGCAGACAACTATGGCTACACCTTC
- | TRBJ2-7 | - | TRBV15 | CATSPRGGYEQYF | TGTGCCACCAGCCCCAGGGGGGGATACGAGCAGTACTTC
- | TRBJ1-1 | - | TRBV10-3 | CAISDGRRGQSITEAFF | TGTGCCATCAGTGATGGGCGCCGGGGGCAATCGATCACTGAAGCTTTCTTT
TRBD2 | TRBJ2-5 | many | TRBV20-1 | CSATVAGPQETQYF | TGCAGTGCTACGGTAGCGGGGCCTCAAGAGACCCAGTACTTC
- | TRBJ2-7 | - | TRBV3-1 | CASSQARQYNEQYF | TGTGCCAGCAGCCAAGCTAGACAGTACAATGAGCAGTACTTC
TRBD1 | TRBJ2-1 | many | TRBV27 | CASSPLTGGGEQFF | TGTGCCAGCAGTCCCCTTACAGGGGGCGGTGAGCAGTTCTTC
- | TRBJ1-6 | few | TRBV7-2 | CASNPRASYNSPLHF | TGTGCCAGCAACCCCAGGGCGTCCTATAATTCACCCCTCCACTTT
TRBD1 | TRBJ2-7 | many | TRBV7-9 | CASMTDRDSYEQYF | TGTGCCAGCATGACGGACAGGGACTCCTACGAGCAGTACTTC
TRBD2 | TRBJ2-3 | many | TRBV20-1 | CSQAGGGDTQYF | TGCAGCCAAGCGGGGGGGGGAGATACGCAGTATTTT
TRBD2 | TRBJ2-3 | many | TRBV6-1 | CASSTPLAGGKLDTQYF | TGTGCCAGCAGCACCCCTTTAGCGGGGGGAAAGCTAGATACGCAGTATTTT
TRBD2 | TRBJ2-7 | - | TRBV7-9 | CASSLVGAGSYEQYF | TGTGCCAGCAGCTTAGTCGGAGCGGGGTCCTACGAGCAGTACTTC
TRBD2 | TRBJ2-2 | few | TRBV12-3/TRBV12-4 | CASSRTSGGHTGELFF | TGTGCCAGCAGCCGGACTAGCGGGGGCCACACCGGGGAGCTGTTTTTT
TRBD2 | TRBJ2-7 | - | TRBV5-1 | CASSFTAGEGSYEQYF | TGCGCCAGCAGCTTTACAGCGGGAGAAGGGTCCTACGAGCAGTACTTC
- | TRBJ2-5 | - | TRBV12-3/TRBV12-4 | CASSLGPGGTQYF | TGTGCCAGCAGTTTAGGCCCTGGTGGGACCCAGTACTTC
- | TRBJ1-4 | - | TRBV5-1 | CASSLGGINEKLFF | TGCGCCAGCAGCTTGGGGGGGATTAATGAAAAACTGTTTTTT
- | TRBJ2-7 | - | TRBV27 | CASSYGTPPYEQYF | TGTGCCAGCAGTTATGGGACACCTCCCTACGAGCAGTACTTC
TRBD2 | TRBJ2-6 | - | TRBV7-9 | CASSLRREGLSGANVLTF | TGTGCCAGCAGCTTAAGGCGGGAGGGACTCTCTGGGGCCAACGTCCTGACTTTC
TRBD2 | TRBJ2-5 | many | TRBV20-1 | CSAMTGTSETQYF | TGCAGTGCCATGACCGGGACTAGCGAGACCCAGTACTTC
- | TRBJ1-1 | once | TRBV27 | CASSLKPMVAEAFF | TGTGCCAGCAGTTTAAAACCTATGGTCGCTGAAGCTTTCTTT
- | TRBJ2-4 | - | TRBV28 | CAGSLLGAVAKSIQYF | TGTGCCGGCAGTTTATTAGGGGCGGTAGCCAAAAGCATTCAGTACTTC
- | TRBJ2-5 | many | TRBV4-2 | CASSQDILARETQYF | TGTGCCAGCAGCCAAGATATCCTAGCTCGGGAGACCCAGTACTTC
- | TRBJ2-1 | few | TRBV14 | CASSQVRGGEQFF | TGTGCCAGCAGCCAAGTAAGAGGTGGTGAGCAGTTCTTC
- | TRBJ1-1 | few | TRBV15 | CATSSPGGTNTEAFF | TGTGCCACCAGCAGTCCCGGTGGCACGAACACTGAAGCTTTCTTT